This entry is about one T cell receptor (beta chain). As yet, its antigen is unknown. It was into CD45RA+ naive and CD45RA-negative memory subsets that the CD4+ cells were split. Evenly divided among several immunoSEQ plates was the genomic DNA of each subset. Using immunoSEQ multiplex PCR, the repertoire was profiled, and TCRdb retains in-frame clones only, with some absent. The sample yields around 2.1 million clones, 90% to 97% seen once. The data were taken from a study of shared clonotypes between healthy human individuals. The study's findings and limits: Some naive CD4 clonotypes, around 5%, turned up in common across a handful of donors. It was anticipated that sequencing depth would influence how many clonotypes donors shared.

This CDR3 spans 13 amino acids. Between the trimmed V and J ends, which lost 2 bases and 5 bases, there was a span of 9 bases. Germline CDR1 reads GTSNPN; CDR2 reads SVGIG (reference sequence). The TCR originated in a young man in good health. This chain joins TRBV30 and TRBJ2-2; no firm D call. What was sequenced was naive CD4+ T cells sorted from blood. Indicated subset: CD45RA+ positively selected. CDR3 sequence (DNA): TGTGCCTGGAGTAGGCCTGAGACCGGGGAGCTGTTTTTT. Translating it yields CAWSRPETGELFF.